These T cell receptor beta chains were read from a single sample in a study of cytomegalovirus exposure and HLA in healthy donors. Sequenced by immunoSEQ multiplex PCR; TCRdb stores in-frame clones only, minus some. The sample has around 190,000 clones, around 84% seen once. The sample consisted of PBMCs. All receptors come from a girl between 2 and 10 years old in good health and CMV-seropositive. Each CDR3 is given with its conserved first and last residue. The D gene is left open where the match is weak. Expanded clones are given a class, and other clones once, few, many or no size at all.

j_call	clone_size	cdr3_length	d_call	v_call	cdr3_nt	cdr3_aa
TRBJ2-7	once	13	TRBD1	TRBV19	TGTGCCAGTGGGATGACAGGGCAGTCAGAGCAGTACTTC	CASGMTGQSEQYF
TRBJ2-5	.	15	.	TRBV18	TGTGCCAGCTCACGTAAAATTTCTAATCAAGAGACCCAGTACTTC	CASSRKISNQETQYF
TRBJ1-3	.	13	.	TRBV6-1	TGTGCCAGCAGTGAACGGGAGGGGGACGCCATATATTTT	CASSEREGDAIYF
TRBJ1-1	.	15	.	TRBV29-1	TGCAGCGTTGAAGATCTTCTAGGGGGGGGCACTGAAGCTTTCTTT	CSVEDLLGGGTEAFF
TRBJ1-5	.	18	.	TRBV4-1	TGCGCCAGCAGCCAAGATCATAAGGAGGCCTTTCCCAATCAGCCCCAGCATTTT	CASSQDHKEAFPNQPQHF
TRBJ2-1	.	17	TRBD2	TRBV14	TGTGCCAGCAGCCCAGACGGGAGCGGGACCTCCTACAATGAGCAGTTCTTC	CASSPDGSGTSYNEQFF
TRBJ2-7	.	18	TRBD1	TRBV5-4	TGTGCCAGCAGCCCATCTACTCACCCGGGACAGGGGCGTCACGAGCAGTACTTC	CASSPSTHPGQGRHEQYF
TRBJ2-7	.	15	TRBD1	TRBV28	TGTGCCAGCAGCCCCCATGACAGGGGGTTCCACGAGCAGTACTTC	CASSPHDRGFHEQYF
TRBJ1-3	once	15	TRBD1	TRBV19	TGTGCCAGTAGTCTTAGGACAGGGAGAGGAAACACCATATATTTT	CASSLRTGRGNTIYF
TRBJ1-1	.	13	TRBD1	TRBV11-3	TGTGCCAGCAGCTCCGGGACAGGGCCTGAAGCTTTCTTT	CASSSGTGPEAFF
TRBJ1-1	.	14	TRBD1	TRBV29-1	TGCAGCTCCGAGAGGGGGCGGGGAGGCGCTGAAGCTTTCTTT	CSSERGRGGAEAFF
TRBJ2-7	.	14	TRBD2	TRBV5-1	TGCGCCAGCAGCCCTAGCGGGGGAGCCTACGAGCAGTACTTC	CASSPSGGAYEQYF
TRBJ1-3	.	15	.	TRBV15	TGTGCCACCAGCAGAGATCTTTTCTCGGGAAACACCATATATTTT	CATSRDLFSGNTIYF
TRBJ1-5	.	16	.	TRBV15	TGTGCCACCAGCAGCCGAACAGGGCGGTCCCGCCAGCCCCAGCATTTT	CATSSRTGRSRQPQHF
TRBJ2-5	.	13	.	TRBV6-5	TGTGCCAGCAGTTACCCGGCGGGGGAGACCCAGTACTTC	CASSYPAGETQYF